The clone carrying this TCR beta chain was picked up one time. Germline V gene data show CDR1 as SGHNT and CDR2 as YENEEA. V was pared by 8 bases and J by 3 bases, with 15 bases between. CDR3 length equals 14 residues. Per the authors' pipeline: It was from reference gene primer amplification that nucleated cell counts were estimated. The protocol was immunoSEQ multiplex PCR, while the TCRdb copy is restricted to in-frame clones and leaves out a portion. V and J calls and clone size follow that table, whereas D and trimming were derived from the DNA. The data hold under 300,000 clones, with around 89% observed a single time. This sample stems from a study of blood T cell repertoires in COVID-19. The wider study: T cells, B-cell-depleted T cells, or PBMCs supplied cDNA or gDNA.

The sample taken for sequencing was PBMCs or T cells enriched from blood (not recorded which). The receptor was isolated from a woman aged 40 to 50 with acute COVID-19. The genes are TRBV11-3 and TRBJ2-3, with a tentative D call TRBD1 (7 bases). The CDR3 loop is CASSRGVTTDTQYF. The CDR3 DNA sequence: TGTGCCAGCTCCAGGGGGGTAACAACAGATACGCAGTATTTT.